This T cell receptor beta chain comes out of a study of blood T cell repertoires in COVID-19. Overall study: In each case, the material was cDNA or gDNA derived from T cells, B-cell-depleted T cells, or PBMCs.

As originally analysed: It was from reference gene primer amplification that nucleated cell counts were estimated. Sequenced by immunoSEQ multiplex PCR; TCRdb stores in-frame clones only, minus some. For V, J and clone size, that table is used; D and trimming come from the DNA. The sample records about 140,000 clones, 88% being singletons. Germline CDR1 is LGHDT and CDR2 is YNNKEL (reference sequence). Trimming removed 7 bases from V and 6 bases from J; junction bases left unmatched: 4. CDR3 size: 12 residues. The chain carries TRBV3-1 (or the pseudogene TRBV3-2) and TRBJ1-2; 8 bases match TRBD1. The sample comprised peripheral blood. The receptor was isolated from a woman aged 55-69 years with acute or convalescent COVID-19. The CDR3 region has the DNA TGTGCCAGCACCGACAGGGGCAATGGCTACACCTTC. It encodes CASTDRGNGYTF.